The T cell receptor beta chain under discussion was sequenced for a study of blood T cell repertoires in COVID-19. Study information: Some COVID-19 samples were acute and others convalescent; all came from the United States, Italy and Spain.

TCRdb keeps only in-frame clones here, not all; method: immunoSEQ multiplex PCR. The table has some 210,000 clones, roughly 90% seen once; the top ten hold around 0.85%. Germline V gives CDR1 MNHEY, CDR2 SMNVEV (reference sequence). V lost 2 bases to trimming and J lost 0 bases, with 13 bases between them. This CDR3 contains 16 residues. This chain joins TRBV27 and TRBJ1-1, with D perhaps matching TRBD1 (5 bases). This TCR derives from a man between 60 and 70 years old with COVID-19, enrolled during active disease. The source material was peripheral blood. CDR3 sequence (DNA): TGTGCCAGCAGTTTAATTGGTGGCAGGGTGAACACTGAAGCTTTCTTT. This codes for CASSLIGGRVNTEAFF.